This is a list of T cell receptor beta chains from one sample in a study of CD8+ T cells in alopecia areata. The data were produced by immunoSEQ multiplex PCR, yet TCRdb's version contains in-frame clones alone and is incomplete. The sample holds fewer than 25,000 clones, around 60% seen once. The sample consisted of skin, taken at week 4, from a patient treated with tofacitinib. These receptors were collected from a human donor with alopecia areata. Each CDR3 is given with its conserved first and last residue. Fields, in order: J gene, V gene, clone size, D gene, CDR3 protein, CDR3 DNA. The D gene is left open where the match is weak. The listing skips clone size in some rows; elsewhere it reads once, few, many or a size class.

TRBJ2-2,TRBV5-4,-,TRBD2,CASSSRLGLALAGELFF,TGTGCCAGCAGCTCCCGTCTGGGACTAGCGTTGGCCGGGGAGCTGTTTTTT
TRBJ1-2,TRBV28,-,-,CASSLRDRYGYTF,TGTGCCAGCAGTTTACGCGACAGATATGGCTACACCTTC
TRBJ1-1,TRBV7-9,-,-,CASSPPHGRRGTEAFF,TGTGCCAGCAGCCCCCCCCATGGTCGTCGTGGCACTGAAGCTTTCTTT
TRBJ1-1,TRBV30,-,-,CAWSSRRNTEAFF,TGTGCCTGGAGTAGCAGGAGAAACACTGAAGCTTTCTTT
TRBJ2-1,TRBV5-1,-,TRBD2,CASSSSLRGGQSSYNEQFF,TGCGCCAGCAGCTCCTCTTTGCGGGGGGGCCAAAGCTCCTACAATGAGCAGTTCTTC
TRBJ2-7,TRBV7-9,-,-,CASSPRRGPPSYEQYF,TGTGCCAGCAGCCCACGGCGGGGTCCACCTTCCTACGAGCAGTACTTC
TRBJ2-3,TRBV4-3,-,-,CASSQHLGGTTQYF,TGCGCCAGCAGCCAGCATTTGGGGGGGACAACGCAGTATTTT
TRBJ1-2,TRBV10-3,-,-,CAISESGSGYTF,TGTGCCATCAGTGAGTCAGGGAGTGGCTACACCTTC
TRBJ1-2,TRBV7-9,-,-,CASSLQLGGRQAYTF,TGTGCCAGCAGCTTACAATTAGGAGGTCGGCAGGCCTACACCTTC
TRBJ1-6,TRBV10-1,few,-,CASSEMMLQGFRCISPLHF,TGCGCCAGCAGTGAGATGATGCTACAGGGATTTAGATGCATTTCACCCCTCCACTTT
TRBJ2-2,TRBV29-1,-,-,CSARRGPGELFF,TGCAGCGCGCGACGGGGTCCCGGGGAGCTGTTTTTT
TRBJ2-3,TRBV9,few,TRBD1,CASSVTFGQGILTDTQYF,TGTGCCAGCAGCGTCACATTCGGACAGGGGATTCTCACAGATACGCAGTATTTT
TRBJ1-6,TRBV10-2,-,-,CASMKQARGHLHF,TGCGCCAGCATGAAACAGGCCCGGGGACACCTCCACTTT
TRBJ1-6,TRBV4-3,-,-,CASSQWESNSPLHF,TGCGCCAGCAGCCAATGGGAGTCTAATTCACCCCTCCACTTT
TRBJ1-6,TRBV19,-,TRBD1,CAGRDSSYNSPLHF,TGTGCAGGGAGGGACAGCTCCTATAATTCACCCCTCCACTTT
TRBJ2-4,TRBV2,few,TRBD1,CASSELIGTGSEENIQYF,TGTGCCAGCAGTGAGCTGATTGGGACAGGGTCGGAGGAGAACATTCAGTACTTC
TRBJ1-1,TRBV30,-,TRBD1,CAGDRGNTEAFF,TGTGCCGGGGACAGGGGGAACACTGAAGCTTTCTTT
TRBJ2-6,TRBV7-9,-,-,CASSVDRGLIGANVLTF,TGTGCCAGCAGCGTCGACAGGGGACTAATTGGGGCCAACGTCCTGACTTTC
TRBJ2-3,TRBV5-1,-,TRBD1,CTSTLQGVTDTQYF,TGCACCAGCACCCTCCAGGGGGTCACAGATACGCAGTATTTT
TRBJ2-5,TRBV19,-,-,CASSTRPRRDVQETQYF,TGTGCCAGTAGTACCCGGCCTAGAAGAGACGTCCAAGAGACCCAGTACTTC
TRBJ1-5,TRBV6-6,once,TRBD1,CASTRQGDYSNQPQHF,TGTGCCAGCACCCGACAGGGAGACTATAGCAATCAGCCCCAGCATTTT
TRBJ2-1,TRBV4-2,-,-,CASSRELTYEQFF,TGTGCCAGCAGCCGGGAATTAACCTATGAGCAGTTCTTC
TRBJ2-1,TRBV5-6,-,TRBD1,CASSSGTVVYNEQFF,TGTGCCAGCAGCTCCGGGACAGTCGTTTACAATGAGCAGTTCTTC
TRBJ1-2,TRBV18,-,-,CASSPNMPGNYGYTF,TGTGCCAGCTCACCAAATATGCCAGGGAACTATGGCTACACCTTC
TRBJ2-3,TRBV19,-,TRBD1,CASSQRQGARTDTQYF,TGTGCCAGTAGTCAACGACAGGGGGCGAGAACAGATACGCAGTATTTT
TRBJ1-2,TRBV6-1,-,-,CASSVTRYTF,TGTGCCAGCAGCGTTACTCGCTACACCTTC
TRBJ1-5,TRBV23-1,-,-,CASSQSALDPGVSNQPQHF,TGCGCCAGCAGTCAATCAGCCCTCGACCCCGGGGTAAGCAATCAGCCCCAGCATTTT
TRBJ1-1,TRBV27,-,-,CASSLSSPGTLEAFF,TGTGCCAGCAGTTTATCTTCTCCCGGGACTCTTGAAGCTTTCTTT
TRBJ2-2,TRBV14,-,TRBD1,CASSQDRGGQGSGELFF,TGTGCCAGCAGCCAAGACAGAGGCGGACAGGGTTCCGGGGAGCTGTTTTTT
TRBJ1-2,TRBV29-1,few,TRBD1,CSVATRGDNPRHGYTF,TGCAGCGTTGCCACCAGGGGGGACAACCCAAGGCATGGCTACACCTTC
TRBJ1-1,TRBV5-1,-,-,CASSLLTGPGGTEAFF,TGCGCCAGCAGCTTGCTCACAGGACCCGGGGGAACTGAAGCTTTCTTT
TRBJ2-5,TRBV27,-,-,CASSSPRYETQYF,TGTGCCAGCAGCTCCCCCCGGTACGAGACCCAGTACTTC
TRBJ2-1,TRBV9,-,-,CASSVEYNEQFF,TGTGCCAGCAGCGTAGAGTACAATGAGCAGTTCTTC
TRBJ2-1,TRBV4-2,-,-,CASSQEGGGVRYNEQFF,TGTGCCAGCAGCCAAGAAGGGGGGGGAGTTCGCTACAATGAGCAGTTCTTC
TRBJ2-1,TRBV13,-,TRBD2,CASSLTGWERGATYSYNEQFF,TGTGCCAGCAGCTTGACAGGGTGGGAGCGGGGGGCAACCTACTCCTACAATGAGCAGTTCTTC
TRBJ2-7,TRBV28,-,TRBD1,CASSLMGGQGSSYEQYF,TGTGCCAGCAGTTTAATGGGGGGACAGGGAAGCTCCTACGAGCAGTACTTC
TRBJ2-7,TRBV28,-,TRBD1,CASRTGSEQYF,TGTGCCAGCAGGACAGGGAGCGAGCAGTACTTC
TRBJ2-3,TRBV28,-,-,CASSLRGSQDTQYF,TGTGCCAGCAGTTTAAGGGGGTCACAAGATACGCAGTATTTT
TRBJ1-1,TRBV6-5,few,-,CASSYLPPGRLEAFF,TGTGCCAGCAGTTACCTACCCCCCGGCAGGCTTGAAGCTTTCTTT
TRBJ1-1,TRBV5-1,-,-,CASSLRASDTEAFF,TGCGCCAGCAGCTTAAGGGCCTCGGACACTGAAGCTTTCTTT
TRBJ2-7,TRBV5-1,-,-,CASSIGLRYEQYF,TGCGCCAGCAGCATAGGACTGAGGTACGAGCAGTACTTC
TRBJ2-7,TRBV7-2,-,-,CASSSGTGLRYEQYF,TGTGCCAGCAGCTCCGGAACAGGGCTCCGCTACGAGCAGTACTTC
TRBJ1-2,TRBV7-9,-,-,CASSPWEANYGYTF,TGTGCCAGCAGCCCGTGGGAGGCTAACTATGGCTACACCTTC
TRBJ1-5,TRBV29-1,-,-,CSAARGVNQPQHF,TGCAGCGCCGCTCGGGGGGTCAATCAGCCCCAGCATTTT
TRBJ1-2,TRBV7-2,-,TRBD1,CASNTPGQGIRGYTF,TGTGCCAGCAACACACCGGGACAGGGGATCCGGGGCTACACCTTC
TRBJ2-7,TRBV4-1,-,TRBD1,CASSQDKGTGLPCEQYF,TGCGCCAGCAGCCAAGATAAGGGGACAGGACTCCCCTGCGAGCAGTACTTC
TRBJ2-6,TRBV5-4,few,-,CASSLWEGASGANVLTF,TGTGCCAGCAGCTTATGGGAAGGAGCATCTGGGGCCAACGTCCTGACTTTC
TRBJ2-1,TRBV6-6,few,TRBD1,CASSYQQGARNEQFF,TGTGCCAGCAGTTACCAACAGGGGGCACGAAATGAGCAGTTCTTC
TRBJ2-2,TRBV5-1,-,TRBD1,CASSVGQGLTGELFF,TGCGCCAGCAGCGTGGGACAGGGTCTGACCGGGGAGCTGTTTTTT
TRBJ2-7,TRBV5-1,-,TRBD1,CASSLVPQGATYEQYF,TGCGCCAGCAGTTTAGTCCCTCAGGGGGCAACCTACGAGCAGTACTTC